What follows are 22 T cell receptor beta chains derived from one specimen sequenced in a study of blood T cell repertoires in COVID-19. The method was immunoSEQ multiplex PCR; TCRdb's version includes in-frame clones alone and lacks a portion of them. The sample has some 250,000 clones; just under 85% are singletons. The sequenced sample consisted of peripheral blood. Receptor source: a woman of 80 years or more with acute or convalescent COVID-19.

The CDR3 spells CASSSQPGQGRFGTDTQYF. CDR3 nucleotide sequence: TGCGCCAGCAGCTCGCAACCGGGACAGGGAAGGTTCGGCACAGATACGCAGTATTTT. The rearrangement links TRBV5-1 to TRBJ2-3; 9 nucleotides line up with TRBD1. The V gene's germline CDR1 is SGHRS and CDR2 YFSETQ. This CDR3 contains 19 residues. The ends lost 3 bases at V and 1 base at J; junction bases unmatched: 15.

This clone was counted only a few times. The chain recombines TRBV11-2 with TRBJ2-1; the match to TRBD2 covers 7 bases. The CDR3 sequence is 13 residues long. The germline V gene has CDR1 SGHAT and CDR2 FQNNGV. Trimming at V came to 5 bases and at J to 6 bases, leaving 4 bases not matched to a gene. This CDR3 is CASSKSGANEQFF. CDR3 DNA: TGTGCCAGCAGCAAGAGCGGGGCCAATGAGCAGTTCTTC. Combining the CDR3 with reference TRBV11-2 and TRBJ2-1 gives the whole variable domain EAGVAQSPRYKIIEKRQSVAFWCNPISGHATLYWYQQILGQGPKLLIQFQNNGVVDDSQLPKDRFSAERLKGVDSTLKIQPAKLEDSAVYLCASSKSGANEQFFGPGTRLTVL.

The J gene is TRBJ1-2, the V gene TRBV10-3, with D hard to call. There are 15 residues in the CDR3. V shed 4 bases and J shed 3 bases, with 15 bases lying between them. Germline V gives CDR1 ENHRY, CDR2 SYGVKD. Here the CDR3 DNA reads TGTGCCATCAGTGGTGGAGAAATTCATTACTATGGCTACACCTTC. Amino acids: CAISGGEIHYYGYTF.

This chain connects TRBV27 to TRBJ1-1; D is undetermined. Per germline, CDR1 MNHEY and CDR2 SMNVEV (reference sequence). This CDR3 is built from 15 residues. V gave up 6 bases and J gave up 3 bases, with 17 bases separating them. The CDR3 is CASSDYNLRYTEAFF. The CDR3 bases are TGTGCCAGCAGCGATTATAATCTGAGGTACACTGAAGCTTTCTTT.

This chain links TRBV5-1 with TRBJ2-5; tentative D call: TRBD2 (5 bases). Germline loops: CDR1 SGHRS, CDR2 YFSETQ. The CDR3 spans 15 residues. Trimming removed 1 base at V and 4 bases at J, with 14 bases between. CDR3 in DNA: TGCGCCAGCAGCTTGACCGGGAAAGCGTTAGAGACCCAGTACTTC. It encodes CASSLTGKALETQYF. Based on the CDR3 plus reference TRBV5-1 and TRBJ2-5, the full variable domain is KAGVTQTPRYLIKTRGQQVTLSCSPISGHRSVSWYQQTPGQGLQFLFEYFSETQRNKGNFPGRFSGRQFSNSRSEMNVSTLELGDSALYLCASSLTGKALETQYFGPGTRLLVL.

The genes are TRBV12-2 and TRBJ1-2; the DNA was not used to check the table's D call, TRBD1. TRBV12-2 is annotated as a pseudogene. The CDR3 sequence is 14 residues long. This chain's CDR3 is CASRSSTELYGYTF. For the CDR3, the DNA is TGTGCAAGTCGCTCTTCGACAGAACTCTATGGCTACACCTTC.

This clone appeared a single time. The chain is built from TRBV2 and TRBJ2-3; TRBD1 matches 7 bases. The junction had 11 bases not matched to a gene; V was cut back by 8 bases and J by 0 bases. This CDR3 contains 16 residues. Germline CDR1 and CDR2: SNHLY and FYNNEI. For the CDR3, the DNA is TGTGCCAGCCGGGACAGCCTTAGGGCTAGCACAGATACGCAGTATTTT. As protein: CASRDSLRASTDTQYF.

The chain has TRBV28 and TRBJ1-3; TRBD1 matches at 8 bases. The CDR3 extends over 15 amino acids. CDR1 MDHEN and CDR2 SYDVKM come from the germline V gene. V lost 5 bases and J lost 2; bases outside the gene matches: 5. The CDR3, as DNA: TGTGCCAGCAGTCCCCCGGGACAGGCTGGAAACACCATATATTTT. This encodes CASSPPGQAGNTIYF.

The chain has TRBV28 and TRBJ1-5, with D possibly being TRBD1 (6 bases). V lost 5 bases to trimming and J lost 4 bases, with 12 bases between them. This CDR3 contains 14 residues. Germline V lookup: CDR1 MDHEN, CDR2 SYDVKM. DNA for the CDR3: TGTGCCAGCAGTAAGGGACATCAAAATCAGCCCCAGCATTTT. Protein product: CASSKGHQNQPQHF.

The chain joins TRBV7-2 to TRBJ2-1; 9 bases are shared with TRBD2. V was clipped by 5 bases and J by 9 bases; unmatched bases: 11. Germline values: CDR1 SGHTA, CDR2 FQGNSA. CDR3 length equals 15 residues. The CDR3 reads CASSRGGTSSGEQFF. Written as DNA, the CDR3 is TGTGCCAGCAGCCGCGGCGGGACTAGCTCAGGTGAGCAGTTCTTC.

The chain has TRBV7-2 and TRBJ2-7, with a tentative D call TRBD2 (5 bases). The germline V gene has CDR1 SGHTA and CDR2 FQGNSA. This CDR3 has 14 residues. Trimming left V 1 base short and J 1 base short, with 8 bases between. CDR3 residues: CASSLGPGSYEQYF. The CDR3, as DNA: TGTGCCAGCAGCTTAGGTCCGGGGTCCTACGAGCAGTACTTC.

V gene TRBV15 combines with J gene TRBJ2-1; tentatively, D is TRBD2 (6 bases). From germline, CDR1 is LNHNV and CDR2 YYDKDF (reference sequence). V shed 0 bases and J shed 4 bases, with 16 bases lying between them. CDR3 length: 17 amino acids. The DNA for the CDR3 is TGTGCCACCAGCAGAGAGGGGGGAGGATACAATTACAATGAGCAGTTCTTC. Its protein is CATSREGGGYNYNEQFF.

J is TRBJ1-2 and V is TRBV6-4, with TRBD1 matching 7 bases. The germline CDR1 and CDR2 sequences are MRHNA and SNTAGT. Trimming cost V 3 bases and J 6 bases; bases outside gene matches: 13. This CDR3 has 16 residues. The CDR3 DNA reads TGTGCCAGCAGTGAAAAATTCCTGGACAGGAAGGATGGCTACACCTTC. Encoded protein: CASSEKFLDRKDGYTF.

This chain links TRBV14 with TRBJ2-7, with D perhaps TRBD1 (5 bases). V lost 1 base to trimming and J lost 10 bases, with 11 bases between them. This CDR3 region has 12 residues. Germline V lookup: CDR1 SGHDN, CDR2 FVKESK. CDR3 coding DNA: TGTGCCAGCAGCCAAGTCAGGGAACATCAGTACTTC. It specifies CASSQVREHQYF.

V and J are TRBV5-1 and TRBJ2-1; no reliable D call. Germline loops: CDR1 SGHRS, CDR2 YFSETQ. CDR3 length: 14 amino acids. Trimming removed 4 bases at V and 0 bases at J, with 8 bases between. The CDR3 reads CASSIVSSYNEQFF. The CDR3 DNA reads TGCGCCAGCAGCATTGTTAGCTCCTACAATGAGCAGTTCTTC.

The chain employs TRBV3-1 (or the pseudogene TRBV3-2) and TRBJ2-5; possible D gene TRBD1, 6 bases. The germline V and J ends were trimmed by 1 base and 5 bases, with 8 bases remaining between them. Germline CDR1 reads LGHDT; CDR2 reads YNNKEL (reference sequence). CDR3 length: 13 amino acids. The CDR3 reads CASSQGGPETQYF. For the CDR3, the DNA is TGTGCCAGCAGCCAAGGGGGGCCGGAGACCCAGTACTTC.

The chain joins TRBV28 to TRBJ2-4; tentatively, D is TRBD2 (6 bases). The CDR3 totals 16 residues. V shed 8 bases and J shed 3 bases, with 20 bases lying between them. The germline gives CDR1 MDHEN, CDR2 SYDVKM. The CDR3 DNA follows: TGTGCCAGCGGGCGAGGAGGGGTAGTTGGCAAAAACATTCAGTACTTC. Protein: CASGRGGVVGKNIQYF. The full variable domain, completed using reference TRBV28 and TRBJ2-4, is DVKVTQSSRYLVKRTGEKVFLECVQDMDHENMFWYRQDPGLGLRLIYFSYDVKMKEKGDIPEGYSVSREKKERFSLILESASTNQTSMYLCASGRGGVVGKNIQYFGAGTRLSVL.

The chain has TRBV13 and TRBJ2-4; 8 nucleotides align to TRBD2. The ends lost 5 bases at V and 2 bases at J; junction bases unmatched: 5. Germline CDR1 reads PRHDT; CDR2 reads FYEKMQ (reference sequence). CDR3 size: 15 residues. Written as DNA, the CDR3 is TGTGCCAGCAGCCCCCCGGGGGGGACCAAAAACATTCAGTACTTC. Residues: CASSPPGGTKNIQYF.

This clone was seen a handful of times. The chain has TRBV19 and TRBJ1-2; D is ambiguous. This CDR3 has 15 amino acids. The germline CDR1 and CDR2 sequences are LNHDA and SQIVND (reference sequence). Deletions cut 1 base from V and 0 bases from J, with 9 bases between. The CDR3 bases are TGTGCCAGTAGTATAGGCACAGCTGCTAACTATGGCTACACCTTC. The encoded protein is CASSIGTAANYGYTF.

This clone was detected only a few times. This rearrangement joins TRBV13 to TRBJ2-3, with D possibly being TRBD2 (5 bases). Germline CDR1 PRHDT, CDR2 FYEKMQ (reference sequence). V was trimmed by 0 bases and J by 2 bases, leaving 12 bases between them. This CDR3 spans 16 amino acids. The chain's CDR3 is CASSLGGRATTDTQYF. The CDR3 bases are TGTGCCAGCAGCTTAGGCGGGCGGGCAACCACAGATACGCAGTATTTT.

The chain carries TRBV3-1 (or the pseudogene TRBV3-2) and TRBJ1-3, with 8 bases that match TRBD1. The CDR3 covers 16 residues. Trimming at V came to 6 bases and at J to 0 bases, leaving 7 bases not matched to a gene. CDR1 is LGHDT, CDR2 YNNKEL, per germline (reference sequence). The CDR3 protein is CASRGTGSSSGNTIYF. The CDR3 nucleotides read TGTGCCAGCAGGGGGACAGGTTCGAGCTCTGGAAACACCATATATTTT.

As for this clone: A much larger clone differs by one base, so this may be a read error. The CDR3 spells CTSSPQVGAVNTEAFF. As DNA, the CDR3 is TGTACCAGTAGTCCCCAAGTAGGGGCGGTGAACACTGAAGCTTTCTTT. The rearrangement uses TRBV19 and TRBJ1-1, with D tentatively TRBD1 (5 bases). This CDR3 region has 16 residues. CDR1 and CDR2 (germline): LNHDA, SQIVND (reference sequence). Complete variable domain (other parts from reference TRBV19 and TRBJ1-1): DGGITQSPKYLFRKEGQNVTLSCEQNLNHDAMYWYRQDPGQGLRLIYYSQIVNDFQKGDIAEGYSVSREKKESFPLTVTSAQKNPTAFYLCTSSPQVGAVNTEAFFGQGTRLTVV.